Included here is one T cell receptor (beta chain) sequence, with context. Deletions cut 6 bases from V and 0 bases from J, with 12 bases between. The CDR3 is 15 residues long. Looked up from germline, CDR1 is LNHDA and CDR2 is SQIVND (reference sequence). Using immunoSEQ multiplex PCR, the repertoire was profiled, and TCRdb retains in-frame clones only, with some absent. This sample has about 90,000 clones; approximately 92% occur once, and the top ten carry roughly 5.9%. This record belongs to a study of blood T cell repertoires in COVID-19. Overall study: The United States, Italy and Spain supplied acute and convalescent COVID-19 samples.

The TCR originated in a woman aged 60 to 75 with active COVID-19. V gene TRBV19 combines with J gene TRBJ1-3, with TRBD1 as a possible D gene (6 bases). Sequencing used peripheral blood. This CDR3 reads CASRLYRDSGNTIYF. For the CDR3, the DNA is TGTGCCAGTAGGCTGTACAGGGACTCTGGAAACACCATATATTTT.